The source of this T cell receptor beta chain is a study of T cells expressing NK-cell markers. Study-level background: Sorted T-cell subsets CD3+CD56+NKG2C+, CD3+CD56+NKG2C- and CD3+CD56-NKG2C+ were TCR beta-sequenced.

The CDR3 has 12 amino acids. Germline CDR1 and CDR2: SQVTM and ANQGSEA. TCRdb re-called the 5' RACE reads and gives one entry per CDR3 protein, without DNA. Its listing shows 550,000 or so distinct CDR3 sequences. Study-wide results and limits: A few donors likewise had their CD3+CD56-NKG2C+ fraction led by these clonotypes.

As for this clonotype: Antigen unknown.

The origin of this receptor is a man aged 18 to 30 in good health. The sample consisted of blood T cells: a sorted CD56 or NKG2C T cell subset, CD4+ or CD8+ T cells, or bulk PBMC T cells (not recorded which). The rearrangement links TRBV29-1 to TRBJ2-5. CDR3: CSGRDSPETQYF. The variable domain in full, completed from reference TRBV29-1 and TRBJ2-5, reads SAVISQKPSRDICQRGTSLTIQCQVDSQVTMMFWYRQQPGQSLTLIATANQGSEATYESGFVIDKFPISRPNLTFSTLTVSNMSPEDSSIYLCSGRDSPETQYFGPGTRLLVL.